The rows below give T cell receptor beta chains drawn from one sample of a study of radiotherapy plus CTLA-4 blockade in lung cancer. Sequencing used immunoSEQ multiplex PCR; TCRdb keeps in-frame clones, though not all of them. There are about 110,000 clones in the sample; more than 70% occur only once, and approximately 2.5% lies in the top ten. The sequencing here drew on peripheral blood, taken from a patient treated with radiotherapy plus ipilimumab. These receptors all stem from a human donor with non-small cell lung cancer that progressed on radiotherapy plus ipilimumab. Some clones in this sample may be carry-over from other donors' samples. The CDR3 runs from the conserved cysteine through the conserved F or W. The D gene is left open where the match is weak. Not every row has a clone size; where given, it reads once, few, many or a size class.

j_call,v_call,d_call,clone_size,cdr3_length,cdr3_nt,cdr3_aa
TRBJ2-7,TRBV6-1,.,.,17,TGTGCCAGCAGTGACCCACGGGCGACCCGGGCGGGACACGAGCAGTACTTC,CASSDPRATRAGHEQYF
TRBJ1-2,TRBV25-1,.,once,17,TGTGCCAGCAGTGATCCTTTTTCAGGGGTTTTTCCCTATGGCTACACCTTC,CASSDPFSGVFPYGYTF
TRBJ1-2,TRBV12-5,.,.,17,TGTGCTAGTGGTAGTCGACATCTGCAGGGAAAGACCTATGGCTACACCTTC,CASGSRHLQGKTYGYTF
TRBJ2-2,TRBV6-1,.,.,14,TGTGCCAGCAGTGAAATCGGTCACACCGGGGAGCTGTTTTTT,CASSEIGHTGELFF
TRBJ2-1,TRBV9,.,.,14,TGTGCCAGCAGCGTAGAGGGCAACTACAATGAGCAGTTCTTC,CASSVEGNYNEQFF
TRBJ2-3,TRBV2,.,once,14,TGTGCCAGCAGTGTGGTGAGGGGTCGAGATACGCAGTATTTT,CASSVVRGRDTQYF
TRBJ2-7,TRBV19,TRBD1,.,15,TGTGCCAGTAGTACGTCCAGGGGGCGACTATACGAGCAGTACTTC,CASSTSRGRLYEQYF
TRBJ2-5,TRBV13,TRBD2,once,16,TGTGCCAGCAGCTCCAGGACTAGCGGTTACCAAGAGACCCAGTACTTC,CASSSRTSGYQETQYF
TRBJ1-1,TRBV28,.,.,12,TGTGCCAGCAGTACCCTTTGGGGCGAGGCTTTCTTT,CASSTLWGEAFF
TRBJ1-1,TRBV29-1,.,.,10,TGCAGCGTTCCAGGGCCCGAAGCTTTCTTT,CSVPGPEAFF
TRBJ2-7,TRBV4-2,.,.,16,TGTGCCAGCAGCCAAGGGAGAGGGAAGAAGTCCTACGAGCAGTACTTC,CASSQGRGKKSYEQYF
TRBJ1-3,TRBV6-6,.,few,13,TGTGCCAGCAGTTACACAGGTCTCCACACCATATATTTT,CASSYTGLHTIYF
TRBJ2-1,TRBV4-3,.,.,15,TGCGCCAGCAGCCAGCAGGGGAGCTCCTACAATGAGCAGTTCTTC,CASSQQGSSYNEQFF
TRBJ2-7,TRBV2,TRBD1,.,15,TGTGCCAGCAGGTTTGGGGGACAGGGCTACTACGAGCAGTACTTC,CASRFGGQGYYEQYF
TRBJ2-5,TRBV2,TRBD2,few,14,TGTGCCAGCAGCGCTGCTAGCGGGGTTGAGACCCAGTACTTC,CASSAASGVETQYF
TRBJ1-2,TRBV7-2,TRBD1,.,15,TGTGCCAGCAGCTTTGCTGGGACAGGGGGGTATGGCTACACCTTC,CASSFAGTGGYGYTF
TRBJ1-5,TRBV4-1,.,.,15,TGCGCCAGCAGCCAAGGTCCAGGCAGCAATCAGCCCCAGCATTTT,CASSQGPGSNQPQHF
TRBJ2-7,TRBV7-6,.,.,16,TGTGCCAGCAGCTTATTGTCGAGGGGGAGCTCCTACGAGCAGTACTTC,CASSLLSRGSSYEQYF
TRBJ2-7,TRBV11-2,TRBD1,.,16,TGTGCCAGCAGCTCTTGGGACAGGGAACTCTCCTACGAGCAGTACTTC,CASSSWDRELSYEQYF
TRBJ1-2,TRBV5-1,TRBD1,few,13,TGCGCCAGCAGCTGGGACAGGATCTATGGCTACACCTTC,CASSWDRIYGYTF
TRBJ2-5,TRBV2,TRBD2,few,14,TGTGCCAGCAGTCCAACCGTCGGGGGGGAGACCCAGTACTTC,CASSPTVGGETQYF
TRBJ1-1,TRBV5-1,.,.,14,TGCGCCAGCAGCCCTGACAGGCCGAACACTGAAGCTTTCTTT,CASSPDRPNTEAFF
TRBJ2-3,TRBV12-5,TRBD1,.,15,TGTGCTAGTGGTTTGGGACAGGGGAGCACAGATACGCAGTATTTT,CASGLGQGSTDTQYF
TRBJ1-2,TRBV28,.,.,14,TGTGCCAGCAGTTTGGGCAGGGTGATACGAGGCTACACCTTC,CASSLGRVIRGYTF
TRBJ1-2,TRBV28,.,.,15,TGTGCCAGCAGTTTGGGGGGGTTGGGGAACTATGGCTACACCTTC,CASSLGGLGNYGYTF
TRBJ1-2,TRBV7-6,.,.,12,TGTGCCAGCAGCTTAGACTATAGTGACTACACCTTC,CASSLDYSDYTF
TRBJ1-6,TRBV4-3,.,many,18,TGCGCCAGCAGCCAAGCCCCCCCGGGGAGCTCCTATAATTCACCCCTCCACTTT,CASSQAPPGSSYNSPLHF
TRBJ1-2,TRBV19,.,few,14,TGTGCCAGTAGTATAGGCCAGGGCGCGGATGGCTACACCTTC,CASSIGQGADGYTF
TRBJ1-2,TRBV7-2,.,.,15,TGTGCCAGCAGCCCTTCGGCAGGGGTGGACTATGGCTACACCTTC,CASSPSAGVDYGYTF
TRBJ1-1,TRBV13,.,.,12,TGTGCCAGCAGCCAACGGAACACTGAAGCTTTCTTT,CASSQRNTEAFF
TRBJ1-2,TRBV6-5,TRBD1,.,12,TGTGCCAGCAGTGACAGGGAGGATGGCTACACCTTC,CASSDREDGYTF
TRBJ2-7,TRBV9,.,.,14,TGTGCCAGCAACCTCCTGGGAGCTTCCTACGAGCAGTACTTC,CASNLLGASYEQYF
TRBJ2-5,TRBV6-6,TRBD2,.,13,TGTGCCAGCAGGGGACTAGCGTTAGAGACCCAGTACTTC,CASRGLALETQYF
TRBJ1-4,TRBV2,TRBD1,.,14,TGTGCCAGCAATCGGGACAGGAGTAATGAAAAACTGTTTTTT,CASNRDRSNEKLFF
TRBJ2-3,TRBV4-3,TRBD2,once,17,TGCGCCAGCAGCCAAGAAAATTCGCGGGGGGGCCCAGATACGCAGTATTTT,CASSQENSRGGPDTQYF
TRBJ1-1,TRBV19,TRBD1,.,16,TGTGCCACAAACGTCGGGACAGGGCTCCAAGGTACTGAAGCTTTCTTT,CATNVGTGLQGTEAFF
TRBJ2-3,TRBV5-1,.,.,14,TGCGCCAGCAGCTTGGGGGGTATTTCAGATACGCAGTATTTT,CASSLGGISDTQYF
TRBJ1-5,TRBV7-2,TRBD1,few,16,TGTGCCAGCAGCAACCGGGACAGGGGTAGCAATCAGCCCCAGCATTTT,CASSNRDRGSNQPQHF
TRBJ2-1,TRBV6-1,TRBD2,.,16,TGTGCCAGCAGAGAAACGGGACTAGGTTCCTACAATGAGCAGTTCTTC,CASRETGLGSYNEQFF
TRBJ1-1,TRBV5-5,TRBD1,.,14,TGTGCCAGCAGCAGCACAGGGGTTGACACTGAAGCTTTCTTT,CASSSTGVDTEAFF
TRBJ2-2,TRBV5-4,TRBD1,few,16,TGTGCCAGCAGCCGACCCCCTGGACAGGGCATCGGGGAGCTGTTTTTT,CASSRPPGQGIGELFF
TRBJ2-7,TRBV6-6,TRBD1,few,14,TGTGCCAGCAGTTACCTGGGACAGGGTGATGAGCAGTACTTC,CASSYLGQGDEQYF
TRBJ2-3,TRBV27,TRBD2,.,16,TGTGCCAGCAGTGCACTAGCGGCAATGAGCACAGATACGCAGTATTTT,CASSALAAMSTDTQYF
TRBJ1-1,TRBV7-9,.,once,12,TGTGCCAGCACCCGGGACCACGGTGAAGCTTTCTTT,CASTRDHGEAFF
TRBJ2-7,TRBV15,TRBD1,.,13,TGTGCCACCACGGACAGGGGGGGCGACGAGCAGTACTTC,CATTDRGGDEQYF
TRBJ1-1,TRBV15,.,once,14,TGTGCCACTAGCAGCTGGGGCGAGAACACTGAAGCTTTCTTT,CATSSWGENTEAFF
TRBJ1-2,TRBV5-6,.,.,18,TGTGCCAGCAGCTTGGCCGGCCGGATGCCGACAGCTAACTATGGCTACACCTTC,CASSLAGRMPTANYGYTF
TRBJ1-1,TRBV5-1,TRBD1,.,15,TGCGCCAGCAGCTTGGCCCCGACAGGGTTGACTGAAGCTTTCTTT,CASSLAPTGLTEAFF
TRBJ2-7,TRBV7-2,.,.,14,TGTGCCAGCAGCTTAGTAGGTAGGACCTACGAGCAGTACTTC,CASSLVGRTYEQYF
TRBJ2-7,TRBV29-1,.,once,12,TGCAGCGTTGGCGATGGGTCATACGAGCAGTACTTC,CSVGDGSYEQYF
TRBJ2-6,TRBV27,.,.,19,TGTGCCAGCAGTTTAAATTGGGGGATTAGGAGCTCTGGGGCCAACGTCCTGACTTTC,CASSLNWGIRSSGANVLTF
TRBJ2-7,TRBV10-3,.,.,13,TGTGCCATCAGTGATCGCGGACTGAGTCATCTGTACTTC,CAISDRGLSHLYF
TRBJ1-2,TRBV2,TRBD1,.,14,TGTGCCAGGACGTTGGGACAGGGGAACTATGGCTACACCTTC,CARTLGQGNYGYTF
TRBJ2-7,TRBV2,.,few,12,TGTGCCAGCAGGGACCTTCCCTACGAGCAGTACTTC,CASRDLPYEQYF